The entry that follows covers one T cell receptor beta chain sequence. The antigen it binds to is not known. Qualities for individual bases were not recorded, and no much larger clone is one base off. The data were obtained in a study of blood T cell repertoires in COVID-19 (TCRdb year 2020). A note on the overall study: Collaborator samples came from the United States, Italy and Spain and covered acute and convalescent phases of COVID-19. The dataset comprised deeply sampled blood TCRbeta repertoires from subjects exposed to, actively infected with, or recovered from COVID-19. HLA class I and class II types, where available, came from metadata supplied by the sample provider rather than from assay-based typing. Sample metadata almost always included a de-identified subject ID, COVID-19 status, age in years and sex. The repertoires were released in a freely available public database intended as a resource for research on the immune response to SARS-CoV-2. The material from the prospective study consisted of cDNA or gDNA derived from T cells, B-cell-depleted T cells, or PBMCs. The samples were drawn from the first 160 participants of the ongoing ImmuneRACE study and from over 950 subjects provided by 6 global collaborators. General findings and caveats noted by the study authors: Clinical and demographic metadata were provided uncurated, with the amount varying by source and participant.

The immunoSEQ Assay, a bias-controlled multiplex PCR, was used to amplify TCRbeta CDR3 regions from genomic DNA. The authors' pipeline ran thus. Within the assay, amplification of reference gene primers was used to estimate how many nucleated cells each sample contained. To quantify the absolute abundance of each unique TCRbeta CDR3 rearrangement, sequence reads were collapsed and filtered. Productive Simpson clonality was computed per sample as the square root of Simpson's diversity index over productive rearrangements. The table comes from immuneACCESS by way of TCRdb, which keeps in-frame sequences with V and J called. Part of the clones is missing from these tables; in studies checked, under half for an unresolved V gene and the rest for unknown reasons. D and trimming were read from the DNA, whereas the V and J calls and clone size are those reported in that table. This sample lists about 430,000 clones; roughly 89% were detected once. The ten largest make up 0.65% to 1% of the sample.

From its cysteine to its phenylalanine, the CDR3 spans 16 amino acids. Only CDR3 DNA remains: 48 bases, in frame from the first base. Via the germline V gene, CDR1 is SGHRS and CDR2 YFSETQ. V is shortened by 4 bases, J by 7 bases, and the region joining them spans 18 bases. One collaborating source in Seattle enrolled patients while the patients were actively infected and followed the patients over time throughout the course of disease. Each collaborating institution followed its own protocols to collect whole blood in K2EDTA tubes. For TCRbeta analysis, collaborator samples were shipped as frozen whole blood, as isolated PBMCs, or as DNA extracted from either sample type.

The clonotype comes from a man aged 18 to 35 with COVID-19, enrolled during active disease. The material sequenced was peripheral blood. In this chain, TRBV5-1 is recombined with TRBJ1-6; TRBD1 is perhaps the D gene, given 6 matching bases. The CDR3 region reads CASSMNGPGENSPLHF. The DNA is TGCGCCAGCAGCATGAATGGTCCAGGGGAAAATTCACCCCTCCACTTT.